The rows below give T cell receptor beta chains drawn from one sample of a study of blood T cell repertoires in COVID-19. TCRdb's copy holds only in-frame clones and misses some; the assay was immunoSEQ multiplex PCR. The data contain around 260,000 clones, approximately 85% of them seen just once; the ten biggest clones take up 0.87%. Sequencing input: peripheral blood. The receptors were sampled from a human donor with COVID-19, enrolled during active disease. The donor label of this sample is uncertain. Both conserved end residues are part of each CDR3. D genes are given only for firm matches. Size is stated for part of the rows, as once, few or many counts, or as a class when the clone is expanded.

>once|TRBV4-3|.|TRBJ1-3
CASSQVPGNTIYF
TGCGCCAGCAGCCAAGTTCCGGGAAACACCATATATTTT
>.|TRBV15|.|TRBJ1-6
CATSRDPGPNSPLHF
TGTGCCACCAGCAGAGATCCAGGGCCTAATTCACCCCTCCACTTT
>.|TRBV3-1/TRBV3-2|.|TRBJ2-1
CASSQTRGSYNEQFF
TGTGCCAGCAGCCAGACCCGAGGCTCCTACAATGAGCAGTTCTTC
>.|TRBV7-6|.|TRBJ2-4
CASSLGSQGSIQYF
TGTGCCAGCAGCTTAGGGTCCCAGGGAAGCATTCAGTACTTC
>.|TRBV28|TRBD2|TRBJ2-7
CASSFLRERSYEQYF
TGTGCCAGCAGTTTTTTGCGGGAGAGGTCCTACGAGCAGTACTTC
>.|TRBV5-1|TRBD1|TRBJ1-4
CASRQGEGEKLFF
TGCGCCAGCAGACAGGGGGAAGGGGAAAAACTGTTTTTT
>.|TRBV4-1|.|TRBJ1-5
CASSQRDRDNQPQHF
TGCGCCAGCAGCCAGAGGGATAGGGACAATCAGCCCCAGCATTTT
>.|TRBV11-2|TRBD2|TRBJ2-7
CASRSTLAGDYEQYF
TGTGCCAGCAGGTCCACACTAGCGGGAGACTACGAGCAGTACTTC
>.|TRBV30|.|TRBJ2-3
CAWSKLRTDTQYF
TGTGCCTGGAGTAAACTTCGCACAGATACGCAGTATTTT
>once|TRBV11-3|TRBD2|TRBJ2-5
CASSLGVREEAETQYF
TGTGCCAGCAGCCTGGGGGTGCGGGAGGAGGCTGAGACCCAGTACTTC
>.|TRBV28|TRBD1|TRBJ1-3
CASSLVRQGAFSGNTIYF
TGTGCCAGCAGTTTAGTTCGGCAGGGGGCCTTCTCTGGAAACACCATATATTTT
>.|TRBV5-6|TRBD1|TRBJ2-7
CASRRTGSSYEQYF
TGTGCCAGCAGGCGGACAGGGAGTTCCTACGAGCAGTACTTC
>.|TRBV6-5|.|TRBJ2-5
CASSLNQRETQYF
TGTGCCAGCAGTCTGAATCAACGGGAGACCCAGTACTTC
>.|TRBV5-1|.|TRBJ2-5
CASSPTSGQETQYF
TGCGCCAGCAGCCCGACTAGTGGTCAAGAGACCCAGTACTTC
>.|TRBV10-3|.|TRBJ1-5
CASSEINSNQPQHF
TGTGCCAGCAGTGAGATAAATAGCAATCAGCCCCAGCATTTT
>.|TRBV10-3|.|TRBJ2-7
CAISGVSRMNRTYEQYF
TGTGCCATCAGTGGGGTTTCCAGGATGAACCGGACCTACGAGCAGTACTTC
>few|TRBV4-2|TRBD2|TRBJ2-7
CASSQAYSGSYEQYF
TGTGCCAGCAGCCAGGCCTATAGCGGGAGCTACGAGCAGTACTTC
>.|TRBV3-1/TRBV3-2|.|TRBJ2-3
CASSQEGRGDTQYF
TGTGCCAGCAGCCAAGAAGGTCGGGGAGATACGCAGTATTTT
>.|TRBV7-2|.|TRBJ1-2
CASSLETSVDYGYTF
TGTGCCAGCAGCTTAGAAACCTCAGTGGACTATGGCTACACCTTC
>once|TRBV5-8|.|TRBJ2-4
CASSLSPGEVGKNIQYF
TGTGCCAGCAGCTTGTCTCCCGGGGAGGTTGGCAAAAACATTCAGTACTTC
>.|TRBV15|.|TRBJ2-7
CATSRGRDRTYEQYF
TGTGCCACCAGCAGAGGGAGGGACAGAACCTACGAGCAGTACTTC
>.|TRBV5-1|TRBD1|TRBJ2-7
CASSSTGGLGEQYF
TGCGCCAGCAGCTCCACAGGGGGATTGGGGGAGCAGTACTTC
>.|TRBV7-6|.|TRBJ1-1
CASSDIQGTEAFF
TGTGCCAGCAGCGACATTCAGGGAACTGAAGCTTTCTTT
>.|TRBV5-8|.|TRBJ1-2
CASSRDLIGQPAF
TGTGCCAGCAGCCGAGACCTGATTGGACAGCCCGCCTTC
>.|TRBV30|.|TRBJ1-1
CAWSVTAANTEAFF
TGTGCCTGGAGTGTGACGGCGGCGAACACTGAAGCTTTCTTT
>.|TRBV28|TRBD2|TRBJ2-7
CASSSAGLAFYEQYF
TGTGCCAGCAGTTCGGCGGGACTAGCGTTTTACGAGCAGTACTTC
>.|TRBV15|TRBD1|TRBJ1-2
CATSSYDRGLDYGYTF
TGTGCCACCAGCAGTTACGACAGGGGGCTCGACTATGGCTACACCTTC
>once|TRBV7-9|.|TRBJ1-4
CASSLTGGQNEKLFF
TGTGCCAGCAGCTTAACTGGTGGGCAGAATGAAAAACTGTTTTTT
>.|TRBV6-1|.|TRBJ1-1
CASSEAPSRGEAFF
TGTGCCAGCAGTGAAGCGCCTTCGCGAGGGGAAGCTTTCTTT
>.|TRBV30|.|TRBJ2-7
CAWSASGLYEQYF
TGTGCCTGGAGTGCCTCTGGACTCTACGAGCAGTACTTC
>.|TRBV29-1|TRBD1|TRBJ1-2
CSVGTRTGLGYTF
TGCAGCGTCGGAACACGGACAGGGTTAGGCTACACCTTC